This T cell receptor (beta chain) derives from a study of T cells expressing NK-cell markers. Study summary: TCR beta repertoires came from sorted CD3+CD56+NKG2C+, CD3+CD56+NKG2C- and CD3+CD56-NKG2C+ T cells.

Study observations and caveats: Clarity on HCMV specificity was lacking for the expanded NKG2C+ T cell clones. The CD3+CD56-NKG2C+ fraction was also led by these clonotypes in a few donors.

TCRdb re-called the 5' RACE reads, yielding one record per CDR3 amino acid sequence without DNA. In total, the table holds around 140,000 distinct CDR3 sequences. A remark on this clonotype: The antigen is not known.

The CDR3 is made up of 15 amino acids. Germline lookup yields CDR1 MNHEY and CDR2 SMNVEV (reference sequence). J is TRBJ2-7 and V is TRBV27; lacking DNA, the TRBD2 call made by TCRdb goes unchecked. The clonotype comes from a man younger than 35 in good health. The sample comprised blood T cells: a sorted CD56 or NKG2C T cell subset, CD4+ or CD8+ T cells, or bulk PBMC T cells (not recorded which). CDR3 residues: CASSLFRARGYEQYF.